One T cell receptor (beta chain) is described in this entry. Antigen: not known. The data are from a study of Graves' ophthalmopathy and Graves' hyperthyroidism. RNA transcripts provided the template for amplifying TCR beta CDR3 regions. HTBI-primed first-round RT-PCR preceded second-round multiplex PCR. From the multiplex PCR reads, TCRdb called clonotypes with MiXCR, one entry per CDR3 protein. The sample holds about 740,000 distinct CDR3 sequences, roughly 40% seen once. The CDR3 contains 14 residues. CDR1 is ENHRY and CDR2 is SYGVKD in the germline V gene. With V trimmed by 7 bases and J by 2 bases, 5 bases remained unmatched. General study points: Blood shared most expanded thyroid clonotypes above 0.001 frequency.

This receptor was taken from an adult man with Graves' ophthalmopathy. Sequencing was carried out using peripheral blood. The chain recombines TRBV10-3 with TRBJ2-3; 8 bases align to TRBD2. Here the CDR3 reads CAINREGDTDTQYF. The CDR3 bases are TGTGCCATCAATCGGGAGGGAGACACAGATACGCAGTATTTT.